This TCR beta chain was sequenced for a study of shared clonotypes between healthy human individuals. Study-level results: An anticipated effect of sequencing depth on clonotype sharing among donors was recognized.

CDR1 and CDR2 (germline): SEHNR, FQNEAQ (reference sequence). The CDR3 has 15 amino acids. V was pared by 2 bases and J by 6 bases, with 11 bases between. TCRdb's table, derived via immunoSEQ multiplex PCR, lists solely in-frame clones and lacks some. This table holds roughly 2.5 million clones, approximately 92% found once. A remark on this clone: No antigen is known for it.

The receptor was isolated from a man aged 18 to 35 in good health. The material sequenced was naive CD4+ T cells sorted from blood. As to subset: CD45RA+ positively selected. The chain employs TRBV7-9 and TRBJ1-6; D unclear. CDR3 nucleotide sequence: TGTGCCAGCAGCTTACAAGGCCAGACTAATTCACCCCTCCACTTT. Translation: CASSLQGQTNSPLHF. Variable domain in full (rest from reference TRBV7-9 and TRBJ1-6): DTGVSQNPRHKITKRGQNVTFRCDPISEHNRLYWYRQTLGQGPEFLTYFQNEAQLEKSRLLSDRFSAERPKGSFSTLEIQRTEQGDSAMYLCASSLQGQTNSPLHFGNGTRLTVT.